This TCR beta chain was sequenced during a study of CD8 T cells in Susac syndrome. When the RNA was reverse transcribed, random hexamers were used with an input of roughly 0.45 to 1 ug. It was immunoSEQ multiplex PCR that amplified TCR beta CDR3 across 54 Vbeta and 13 Jbeta. A single record per CDR3 protein comes from TCRdb applying MiXCR to the immunoSEQ multiplex PCR reads. The repertoire holds under 350,000 distinct CDR3 sequences, with around 90% as singletons. CDR3 length: 15 amino acids. Germline lookup yields CDR1 KGHSH and CDR2 LQKENI. V dropped 2 bases and J dropped 0; count of bases not matched to a gene: 4. The authors carried out high-throughput sequencing of TCR beta. They applied it to CD8+ and CD4+ T cells obtained from blood. TEMRA cells were FACS-enriched, with CD8+ and CD4+ T cells isolated negatively.

The chain recombines TRBV18 with TRBJ2-7; TRBD1 matches 7 bases. The specimen was CD4+ T cells from PBMCs. The receptor was isolated from a human donor with multiple sclerosis. CDR3 protein: CASSPSGTASYEQYF. The CDR3, as DNA: TGTGCCAGCTCACCAAGTGGGACAGCCTCCTACGAGCAGTACTTC.